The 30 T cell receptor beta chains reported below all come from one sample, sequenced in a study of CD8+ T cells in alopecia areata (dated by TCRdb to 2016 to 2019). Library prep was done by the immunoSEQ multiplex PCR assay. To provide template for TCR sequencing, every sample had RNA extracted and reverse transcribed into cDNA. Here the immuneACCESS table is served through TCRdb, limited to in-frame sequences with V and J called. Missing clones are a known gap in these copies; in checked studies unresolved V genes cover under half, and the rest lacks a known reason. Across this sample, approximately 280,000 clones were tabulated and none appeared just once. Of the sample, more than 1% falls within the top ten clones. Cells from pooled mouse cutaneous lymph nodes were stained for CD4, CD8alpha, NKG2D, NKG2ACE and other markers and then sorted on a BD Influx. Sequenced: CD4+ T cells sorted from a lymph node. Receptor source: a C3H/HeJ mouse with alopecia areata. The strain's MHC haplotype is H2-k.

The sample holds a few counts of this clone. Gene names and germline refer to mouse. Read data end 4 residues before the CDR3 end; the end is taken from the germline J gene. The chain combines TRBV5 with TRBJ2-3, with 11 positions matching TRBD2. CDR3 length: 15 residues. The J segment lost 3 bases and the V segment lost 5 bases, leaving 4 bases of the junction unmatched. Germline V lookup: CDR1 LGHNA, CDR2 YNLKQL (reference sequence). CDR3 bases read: TGTGCCAGCAGCTTCCGACTGGGGGGGGCAGAA. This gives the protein CASSFRLGGAE. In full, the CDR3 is CASSFRLGGAETLYF.

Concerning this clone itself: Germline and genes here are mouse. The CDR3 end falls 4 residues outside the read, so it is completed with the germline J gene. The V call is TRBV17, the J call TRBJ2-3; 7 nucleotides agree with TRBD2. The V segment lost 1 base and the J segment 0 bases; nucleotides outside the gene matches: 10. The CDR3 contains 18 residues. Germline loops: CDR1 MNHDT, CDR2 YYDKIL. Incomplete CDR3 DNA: TGTGCTAGCAGTAGAGGGTACCAGACTGGGAGTAGTGCAGAA. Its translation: CASSRGYQTGSSAE. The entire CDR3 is CASSRGYQTGSSAETLYF.

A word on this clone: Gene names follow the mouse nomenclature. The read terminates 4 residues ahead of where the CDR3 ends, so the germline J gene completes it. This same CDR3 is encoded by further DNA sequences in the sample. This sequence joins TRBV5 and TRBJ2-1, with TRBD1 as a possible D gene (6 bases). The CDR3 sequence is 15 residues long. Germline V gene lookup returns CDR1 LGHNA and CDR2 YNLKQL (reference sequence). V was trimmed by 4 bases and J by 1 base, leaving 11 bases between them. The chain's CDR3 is CASSPPGQNYAEQFF. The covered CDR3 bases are TGTGCCAGCAGCCCCCCGGGACAAAACTATGCT.

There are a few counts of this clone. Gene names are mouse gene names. The CDR3 bases that were read are TGTGCCAGCAGTAACAGGGAAAACTCC. It translates to CASSNRENS. The entire CDR3 reads CASSNRENSDYTF. The chain couples TRBV19 to TRBJ1-2; perhaps TRBD1 as D (6 bases). The read falls 4 residues short of the CDR3 end, and the missing part is taken from the germline J gene. The CDR3 sequence is 13 residues long. Trimming shortened V by 3 bases and J by 1 base, and 7 bases separated the two germline ends. Germline CDR1 is FNHDT and CDR2 is SITEND (reference sequence).

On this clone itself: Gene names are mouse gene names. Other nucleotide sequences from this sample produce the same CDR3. CDR3 protein: CASSDWGNYAEQFF. CDR3 DNA (partial): TGTGCTAGCAGTGACTGGGGGAACTATGCT. The chain combines TRBV17 with TRBJ2-1; 9 bases are a match to TRBD2. The DNA ends 4 residues before the CDR3 does, and the rest of the CDR3 is filled in from the germline J gene. J lost 1 base, V lost 5 bases, and 0 bases had no gene match. CDR1 MNHDT and CDR2 YYDKIL come from the germline V gene. CDR3 length: 14 amino acids.

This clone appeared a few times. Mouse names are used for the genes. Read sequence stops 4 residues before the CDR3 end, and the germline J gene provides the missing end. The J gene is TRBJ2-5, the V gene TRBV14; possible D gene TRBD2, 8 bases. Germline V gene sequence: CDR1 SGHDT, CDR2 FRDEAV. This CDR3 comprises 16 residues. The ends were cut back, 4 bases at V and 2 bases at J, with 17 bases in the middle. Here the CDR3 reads CASSPPRGGGQDTQYF. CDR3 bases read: TGTGCCAGCAGTCCTCCCAGGGGGGGCGGCCAAGAC.

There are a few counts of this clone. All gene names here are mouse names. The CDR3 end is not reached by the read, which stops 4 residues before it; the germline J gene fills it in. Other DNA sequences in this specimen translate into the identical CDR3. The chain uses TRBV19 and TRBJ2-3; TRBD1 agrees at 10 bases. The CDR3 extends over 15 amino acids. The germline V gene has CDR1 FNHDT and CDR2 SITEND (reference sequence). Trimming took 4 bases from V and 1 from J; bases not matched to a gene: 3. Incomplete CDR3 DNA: TGTGCCAGCAGTCGACAGGGGGCTGGTGCAGAA. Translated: CASSRQGAGAE. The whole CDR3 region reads CASSRQGAGAETLYF.

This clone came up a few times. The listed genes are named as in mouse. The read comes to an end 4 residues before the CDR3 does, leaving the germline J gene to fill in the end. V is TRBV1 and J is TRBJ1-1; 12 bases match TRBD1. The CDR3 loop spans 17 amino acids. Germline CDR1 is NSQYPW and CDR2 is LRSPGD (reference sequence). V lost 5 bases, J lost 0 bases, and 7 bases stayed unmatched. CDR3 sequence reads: CTCSPPGQGAPNTEVFF. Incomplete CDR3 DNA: TGCACCTGCAGTCCTCCGGGACAGGGGGCTCCAAACACA.

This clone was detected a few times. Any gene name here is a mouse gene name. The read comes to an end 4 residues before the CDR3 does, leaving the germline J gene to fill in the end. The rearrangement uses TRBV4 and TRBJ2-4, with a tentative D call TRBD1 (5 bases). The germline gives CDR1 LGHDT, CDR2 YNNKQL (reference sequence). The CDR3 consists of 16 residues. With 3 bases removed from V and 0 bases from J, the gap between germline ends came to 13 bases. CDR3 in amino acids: CASSYQGVTSQNTLYF. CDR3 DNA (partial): TGTGCCAGCAGCTATCAGGGAGTAACTAGTCAAAAC.

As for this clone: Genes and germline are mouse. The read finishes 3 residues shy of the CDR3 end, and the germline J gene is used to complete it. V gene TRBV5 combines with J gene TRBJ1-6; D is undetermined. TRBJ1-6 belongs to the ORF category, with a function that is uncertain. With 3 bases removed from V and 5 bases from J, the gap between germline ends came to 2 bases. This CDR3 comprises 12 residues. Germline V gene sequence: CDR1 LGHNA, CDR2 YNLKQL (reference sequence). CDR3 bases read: TGTGCCAGCAGCCATCATAATTCGCCC. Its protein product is CASSHHNSP. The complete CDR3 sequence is CASSHHNSPLYF.

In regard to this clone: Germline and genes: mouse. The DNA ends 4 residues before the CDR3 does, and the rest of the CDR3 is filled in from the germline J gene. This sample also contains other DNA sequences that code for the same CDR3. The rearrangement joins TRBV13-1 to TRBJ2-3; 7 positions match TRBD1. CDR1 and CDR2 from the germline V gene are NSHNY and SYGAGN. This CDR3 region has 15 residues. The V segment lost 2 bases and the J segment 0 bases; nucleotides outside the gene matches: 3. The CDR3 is CASSETGPSAETLYF. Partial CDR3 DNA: TGTGCCAGCAGTGAGACAGGGCCTAGTGCAGAA.

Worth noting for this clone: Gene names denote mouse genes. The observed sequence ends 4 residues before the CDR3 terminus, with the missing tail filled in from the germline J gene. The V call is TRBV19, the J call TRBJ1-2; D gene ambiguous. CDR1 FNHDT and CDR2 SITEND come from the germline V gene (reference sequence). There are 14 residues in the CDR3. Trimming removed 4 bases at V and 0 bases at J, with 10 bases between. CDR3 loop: CASSPRPANSDYTF. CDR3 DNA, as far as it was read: TGTGCCAGCAGTCCCCGCCCTGCAAACTCC.

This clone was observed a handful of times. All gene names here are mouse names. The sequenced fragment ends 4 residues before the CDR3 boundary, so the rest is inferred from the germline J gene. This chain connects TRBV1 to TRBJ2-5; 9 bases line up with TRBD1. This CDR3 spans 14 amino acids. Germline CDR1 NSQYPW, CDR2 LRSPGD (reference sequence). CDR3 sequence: CTCSSNRGRDTQYF. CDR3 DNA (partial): TGCACCTGCAGTTCCAACAGGGGGCGAGAC.

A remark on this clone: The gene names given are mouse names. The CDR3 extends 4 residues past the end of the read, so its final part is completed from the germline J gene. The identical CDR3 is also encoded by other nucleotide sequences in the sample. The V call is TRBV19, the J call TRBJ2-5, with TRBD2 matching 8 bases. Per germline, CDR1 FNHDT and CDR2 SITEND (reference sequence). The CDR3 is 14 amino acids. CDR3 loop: CASSIEGLEDTQYF. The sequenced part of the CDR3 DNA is TGTGCCAGCAGTATAGAGGGACTGGAGGAC.

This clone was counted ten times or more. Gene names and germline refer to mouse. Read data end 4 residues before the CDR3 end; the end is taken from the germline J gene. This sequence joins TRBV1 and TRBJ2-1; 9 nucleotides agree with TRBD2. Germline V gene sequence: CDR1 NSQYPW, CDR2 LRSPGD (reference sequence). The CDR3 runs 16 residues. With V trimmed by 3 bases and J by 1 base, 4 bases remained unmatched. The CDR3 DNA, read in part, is TGCACCTGCAGTGCTCGCTGGGGGGGGAACTATGCT. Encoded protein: CTCSARWGGNYA. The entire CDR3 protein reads CTCSARWGGNYAEQFF.

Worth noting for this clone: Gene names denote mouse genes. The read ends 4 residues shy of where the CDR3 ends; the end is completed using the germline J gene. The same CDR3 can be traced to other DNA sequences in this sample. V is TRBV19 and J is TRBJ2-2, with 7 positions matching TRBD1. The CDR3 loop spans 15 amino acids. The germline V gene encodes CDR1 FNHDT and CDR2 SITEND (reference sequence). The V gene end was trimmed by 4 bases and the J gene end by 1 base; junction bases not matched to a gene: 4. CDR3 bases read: TGTGCCAGCAGTCGGGACAGACAAAACACCGGG. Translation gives CASSRDRQNTG. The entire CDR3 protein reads CASSRDRQNTGQLYF.

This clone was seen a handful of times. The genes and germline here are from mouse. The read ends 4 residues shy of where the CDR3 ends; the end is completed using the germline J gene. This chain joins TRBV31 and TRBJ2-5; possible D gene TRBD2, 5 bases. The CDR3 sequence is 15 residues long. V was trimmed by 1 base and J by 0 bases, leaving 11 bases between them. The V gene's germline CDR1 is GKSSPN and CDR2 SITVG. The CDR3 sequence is CAWSPGLLNQDTQYF. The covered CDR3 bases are TGTGCCTGGAGTCCAGGACTCCTTAACCAAGAC.

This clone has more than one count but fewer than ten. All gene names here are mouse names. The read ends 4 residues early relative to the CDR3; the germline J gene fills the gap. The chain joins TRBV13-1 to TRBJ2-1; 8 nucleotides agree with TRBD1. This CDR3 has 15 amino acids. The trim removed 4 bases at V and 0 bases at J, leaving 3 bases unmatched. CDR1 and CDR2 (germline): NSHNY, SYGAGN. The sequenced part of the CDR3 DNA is TGTGCCAGCAGTAAACAGGGGGGTAACTATGCT. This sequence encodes CASSKQGGNYA. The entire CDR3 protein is CASSKQGGNYAEQFF.

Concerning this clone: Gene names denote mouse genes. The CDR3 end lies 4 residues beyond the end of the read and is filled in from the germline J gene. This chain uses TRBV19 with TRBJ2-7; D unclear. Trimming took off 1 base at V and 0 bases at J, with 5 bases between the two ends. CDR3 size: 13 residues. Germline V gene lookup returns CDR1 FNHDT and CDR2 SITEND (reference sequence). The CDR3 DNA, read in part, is TGTGCCAGCAGTATACCACACTCCTAT. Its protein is CASSIPHSY. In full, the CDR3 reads CASSIPHSYEQYF.

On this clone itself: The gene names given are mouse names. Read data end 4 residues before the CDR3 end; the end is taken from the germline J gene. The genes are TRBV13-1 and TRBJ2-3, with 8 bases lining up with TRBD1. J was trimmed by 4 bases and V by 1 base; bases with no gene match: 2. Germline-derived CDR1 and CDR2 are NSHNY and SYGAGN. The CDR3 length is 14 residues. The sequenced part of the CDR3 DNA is TGTGCCAGCAGTGATCACAGGGGGACAGAA. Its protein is CASSDHRGTE. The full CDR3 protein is CASSDHRGTETLYF.

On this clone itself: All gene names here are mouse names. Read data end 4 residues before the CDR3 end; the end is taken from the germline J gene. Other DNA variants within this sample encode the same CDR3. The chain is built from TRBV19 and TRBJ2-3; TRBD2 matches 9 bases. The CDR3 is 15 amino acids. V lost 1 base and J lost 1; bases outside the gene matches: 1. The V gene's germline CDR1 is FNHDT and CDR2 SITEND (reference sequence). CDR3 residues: CASSIRTGGAETLYF. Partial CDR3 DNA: TGTGCCAGCAGTATACGGACTGGGGGTGCAGAA.

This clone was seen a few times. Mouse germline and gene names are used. CDR3 DNA (partial): TGTGCCAGCAGTGATCTGGGGGAGTATGCT. Encoded protein: CASSDLGEYA. The whole CDR3 protein is CASSDLGEYAEQFF. The rearrangement links TRBV13-1 to TRBJ2-1, with TRBD2 identical over 7 bases. The sequence runs out 4 residues before the end of the CDR3; the remainder is reconstructed from the germline J gene. The CDR3 loop spans 14 amino acids. CDR1 is NSHNY, CDR2 SYGAGN, per germline. J lost 4 bases, V lost 1 base, and 2 bases had no gene match.

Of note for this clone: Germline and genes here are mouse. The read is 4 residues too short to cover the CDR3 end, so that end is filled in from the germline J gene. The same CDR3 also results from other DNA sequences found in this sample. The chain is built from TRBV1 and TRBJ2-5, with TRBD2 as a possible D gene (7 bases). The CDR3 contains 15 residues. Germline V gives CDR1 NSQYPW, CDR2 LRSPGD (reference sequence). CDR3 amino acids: CTCSADGGRGDTQYF. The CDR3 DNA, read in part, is TGCACCTGCAGTGCAGATGGGGGGCGCGGGGAC.

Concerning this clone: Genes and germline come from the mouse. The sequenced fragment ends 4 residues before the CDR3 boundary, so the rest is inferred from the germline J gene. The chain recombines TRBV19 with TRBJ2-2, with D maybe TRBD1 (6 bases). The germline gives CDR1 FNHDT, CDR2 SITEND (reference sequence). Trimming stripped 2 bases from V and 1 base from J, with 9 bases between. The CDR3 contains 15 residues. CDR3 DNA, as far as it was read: TGTGCCAGCAGTATCCGGGACAAAAACACCGGG. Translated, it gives CASSIRDKNTG. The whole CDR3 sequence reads CASSIRDKNTGQLYF.

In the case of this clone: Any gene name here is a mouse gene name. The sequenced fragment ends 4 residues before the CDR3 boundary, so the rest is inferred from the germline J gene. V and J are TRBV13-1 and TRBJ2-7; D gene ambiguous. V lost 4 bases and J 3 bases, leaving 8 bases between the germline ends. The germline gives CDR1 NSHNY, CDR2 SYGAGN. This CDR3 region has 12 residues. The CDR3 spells CASSRADYEQYF. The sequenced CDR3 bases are TGTGCCAGCAGTAGAGCAGACTAT.

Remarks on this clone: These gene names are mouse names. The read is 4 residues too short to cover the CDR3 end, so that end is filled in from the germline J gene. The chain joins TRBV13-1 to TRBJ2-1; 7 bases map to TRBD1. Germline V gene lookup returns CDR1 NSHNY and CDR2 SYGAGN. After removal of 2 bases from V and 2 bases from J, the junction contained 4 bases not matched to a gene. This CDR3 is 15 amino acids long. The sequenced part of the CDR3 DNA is TGTGCCAGCAGTGAAGCGGGACAGTACTATGCT. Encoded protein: CASSEAGQYYA. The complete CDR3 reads CASSEAGQYYAEQFF.

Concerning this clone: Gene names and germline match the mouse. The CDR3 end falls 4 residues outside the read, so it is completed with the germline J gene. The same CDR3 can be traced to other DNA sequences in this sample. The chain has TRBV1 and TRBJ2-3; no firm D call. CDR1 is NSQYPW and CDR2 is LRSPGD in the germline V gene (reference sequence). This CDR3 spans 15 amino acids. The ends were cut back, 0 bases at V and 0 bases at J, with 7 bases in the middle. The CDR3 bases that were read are TGCACCTGCAGTGCAGATCCAGGAAGTGCAGAA. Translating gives CTCSADPGSAE. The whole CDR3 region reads CTCSADPGSAETLYF.

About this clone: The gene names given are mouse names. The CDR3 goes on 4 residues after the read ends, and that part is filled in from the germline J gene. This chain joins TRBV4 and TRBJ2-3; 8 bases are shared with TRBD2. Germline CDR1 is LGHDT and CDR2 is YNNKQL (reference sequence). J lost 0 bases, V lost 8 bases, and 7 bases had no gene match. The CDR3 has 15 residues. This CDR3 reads CASGGLGRSAETLYF. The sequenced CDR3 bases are TGTGCCAGCGGCGGACTGGGCCGTAGTGCAGAA.

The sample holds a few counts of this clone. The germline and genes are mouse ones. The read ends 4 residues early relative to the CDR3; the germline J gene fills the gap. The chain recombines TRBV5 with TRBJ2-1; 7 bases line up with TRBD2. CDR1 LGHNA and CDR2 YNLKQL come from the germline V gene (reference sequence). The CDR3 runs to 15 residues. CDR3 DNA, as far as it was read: TGTGCCAGCAGCCCTCCCCGGGGGGGGGAGGCT. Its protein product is CASSPPRGGEA. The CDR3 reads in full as CASSPPRGGEAEQFF.

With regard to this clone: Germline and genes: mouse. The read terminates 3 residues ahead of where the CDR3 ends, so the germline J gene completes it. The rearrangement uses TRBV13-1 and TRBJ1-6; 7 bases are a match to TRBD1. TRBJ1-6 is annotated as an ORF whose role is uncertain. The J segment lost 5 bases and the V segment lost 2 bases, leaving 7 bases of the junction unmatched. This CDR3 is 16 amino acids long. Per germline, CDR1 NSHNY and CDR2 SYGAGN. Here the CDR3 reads CASSERGTANNSPLYF. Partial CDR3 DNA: TGTGCCAGCAGTGAAAGGGGGACAGCCAATAATTCGCCC.